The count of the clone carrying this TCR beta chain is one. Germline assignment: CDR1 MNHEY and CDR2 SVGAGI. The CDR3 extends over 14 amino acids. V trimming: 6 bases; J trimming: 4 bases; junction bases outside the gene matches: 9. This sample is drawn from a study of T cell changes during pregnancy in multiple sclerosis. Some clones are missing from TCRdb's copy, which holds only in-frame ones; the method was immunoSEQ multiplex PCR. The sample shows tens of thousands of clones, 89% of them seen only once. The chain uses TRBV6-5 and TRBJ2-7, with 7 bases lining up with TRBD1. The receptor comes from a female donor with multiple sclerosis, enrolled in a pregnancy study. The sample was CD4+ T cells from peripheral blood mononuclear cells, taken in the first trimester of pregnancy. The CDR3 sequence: CASRRQGIRYEQYF. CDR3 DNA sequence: TGTGCCAGCAGGAGACAGGGAATTCGGTACGAGCAGTACTTC.